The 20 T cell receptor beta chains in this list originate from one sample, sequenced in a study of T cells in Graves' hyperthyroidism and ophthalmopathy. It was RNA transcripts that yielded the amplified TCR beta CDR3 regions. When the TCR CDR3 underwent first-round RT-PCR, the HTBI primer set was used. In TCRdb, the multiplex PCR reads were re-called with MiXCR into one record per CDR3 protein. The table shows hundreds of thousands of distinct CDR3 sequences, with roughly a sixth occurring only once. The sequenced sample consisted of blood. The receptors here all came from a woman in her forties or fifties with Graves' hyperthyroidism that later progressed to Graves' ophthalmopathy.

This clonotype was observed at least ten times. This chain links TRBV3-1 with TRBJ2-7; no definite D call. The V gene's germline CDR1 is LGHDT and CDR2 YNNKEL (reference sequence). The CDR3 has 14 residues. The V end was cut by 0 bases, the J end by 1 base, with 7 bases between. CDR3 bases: TGTGCCAGCAGCCAAGATGGGCAGTCCTACGAGCAGTACTTC. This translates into CASSQDGQSYEQYF.

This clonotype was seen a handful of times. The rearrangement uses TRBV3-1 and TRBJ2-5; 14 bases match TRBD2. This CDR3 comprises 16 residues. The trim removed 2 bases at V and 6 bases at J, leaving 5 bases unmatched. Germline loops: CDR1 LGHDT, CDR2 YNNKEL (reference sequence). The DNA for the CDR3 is TGTGCCAGCAGCCAACCGACTAGCGGGGGGGATAAGACCCAGTACTTC. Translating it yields CASSQPTSGGDKTQYF.

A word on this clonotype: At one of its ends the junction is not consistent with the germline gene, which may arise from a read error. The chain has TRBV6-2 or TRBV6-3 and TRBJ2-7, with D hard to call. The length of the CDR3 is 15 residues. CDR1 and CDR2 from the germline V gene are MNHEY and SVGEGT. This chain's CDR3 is CTSSRPTASPYEQYF. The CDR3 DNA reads TGTACCAGCAGTCGCCCCACAGCTTCCCCCTACGAGCAGTACTTC.

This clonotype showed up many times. CDR3 in DNA: TGTGCCAGCAGCTTGTATGGGGCGCATAGCTCCTACAATGAGCAGTTCTTC. It codes for CASSLYGAHSSYNEQFF. V and J are TRBV5-6 and TRBJ2-1; tentative D call: TRBD1 (5 bases). Trimming pared 1 base from V and 0 bases from J, leaving 14 bases between. Germline V CDR1 and CDR2: SGHDT, YYEEEE. The CDR3 has 17 amino acids. Filled out from reference TRBV5-6 and TRBJ2-1, the complete variable domain reads DAGVTQSPTHLIKTRGQQVTLRCSPKSGHDTVSWYQQALGQGPQFIFQYYEEEERQRGNFPDRFSGHQFPNYSSELNVNALLLGDSALYLCASSLYGAHSSYNEQFFGPGTRLTVL.

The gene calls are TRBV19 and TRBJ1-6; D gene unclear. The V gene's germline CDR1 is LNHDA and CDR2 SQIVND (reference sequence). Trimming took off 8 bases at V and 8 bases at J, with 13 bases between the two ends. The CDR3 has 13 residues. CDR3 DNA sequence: TGTGCCAGTCGCCCCTCCGACTATTCACCCCTCCACTTT. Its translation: CASRPSDYSPLHF.

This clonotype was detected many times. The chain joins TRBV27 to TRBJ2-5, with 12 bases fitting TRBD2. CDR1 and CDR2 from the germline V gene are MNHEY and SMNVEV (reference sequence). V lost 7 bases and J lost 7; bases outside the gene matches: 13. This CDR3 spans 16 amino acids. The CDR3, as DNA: TGTGCCAGCATTCGGACTAGCGGGGATGCCGTGGGGACCCAGTACTTC. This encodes CASIRTSGDAVGTQYF.

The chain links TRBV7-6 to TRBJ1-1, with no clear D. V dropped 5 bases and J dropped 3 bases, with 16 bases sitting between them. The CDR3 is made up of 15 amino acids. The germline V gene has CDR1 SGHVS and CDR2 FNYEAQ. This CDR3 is CASSLSGREDTEAFF. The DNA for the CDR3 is TGTGCCAGCAGCCTCAGCGGTAGGGAGGACACTGAAGCTTTCTTT.

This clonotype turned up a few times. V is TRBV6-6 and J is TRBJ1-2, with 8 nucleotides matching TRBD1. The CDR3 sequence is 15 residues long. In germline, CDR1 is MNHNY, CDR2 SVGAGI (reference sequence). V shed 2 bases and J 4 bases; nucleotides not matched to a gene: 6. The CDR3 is CASSYTPRGPYGYTF. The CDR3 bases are TGTGCCAGCAGTTACACCCCCAGGGGGCCCTATGGCTACACCTTC.

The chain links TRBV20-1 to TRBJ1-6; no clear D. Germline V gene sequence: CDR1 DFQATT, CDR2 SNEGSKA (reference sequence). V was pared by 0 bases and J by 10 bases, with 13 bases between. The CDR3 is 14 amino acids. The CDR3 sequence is CSAREEGLGSPLHF. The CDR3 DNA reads TGCAGTGCTAGAGAAGAGGGCCTGGGATCACCCCTCCACTTT.

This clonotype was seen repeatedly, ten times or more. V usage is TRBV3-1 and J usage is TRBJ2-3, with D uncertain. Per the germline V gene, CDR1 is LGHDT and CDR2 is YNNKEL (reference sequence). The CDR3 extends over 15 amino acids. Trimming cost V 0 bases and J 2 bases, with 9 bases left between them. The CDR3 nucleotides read TGTGCCAGCAGCCAAGAGCTGGCGCTCACAGATACGCAGTATTTT. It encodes CASSQELALTDTQYF.

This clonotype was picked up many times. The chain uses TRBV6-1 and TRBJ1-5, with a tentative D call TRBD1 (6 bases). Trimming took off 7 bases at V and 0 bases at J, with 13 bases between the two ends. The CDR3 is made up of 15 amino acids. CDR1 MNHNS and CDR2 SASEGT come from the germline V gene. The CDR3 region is CASKRTAYSNQPQHF. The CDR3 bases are TGTGCCAGCAAGCGGACAGCTTATAGCAATCAGCCCCAGCATTTT.

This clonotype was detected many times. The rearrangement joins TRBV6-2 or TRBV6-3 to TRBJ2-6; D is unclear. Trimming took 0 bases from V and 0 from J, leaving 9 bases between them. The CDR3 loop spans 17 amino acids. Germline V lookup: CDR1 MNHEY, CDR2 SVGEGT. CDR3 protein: CASSYSSLGSGANVLTF. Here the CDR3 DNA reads TGTGCCAGCAGTTACTCGAGCCTGGGCTCTGGGGCCAACGTCCTGACTTTC.

This CDR3 is CASSVVVGELFF. The CDR3 DNA reads as TGTGCCAGCAGCGTAGTAGTCGGGGAGCTGTTTTTT. The chain employs TRBV9 and TRBJ2-2; D gene unclear. Trimming took off 0 bases at V and 7 bases at J, with 4 bases between the two ends. The CDR3 is made up of 12 amino acids. From germline, CDR1 is SGDLS and CDR2 YYNGEE.

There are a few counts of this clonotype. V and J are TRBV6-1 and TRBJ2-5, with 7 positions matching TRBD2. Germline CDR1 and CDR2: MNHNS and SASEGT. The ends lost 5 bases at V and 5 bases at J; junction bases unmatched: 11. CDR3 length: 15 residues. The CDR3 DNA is TGTGCCAGCAGTTCGGCGGGGAGGGAGACGGAGACCCAGTACTTC. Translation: CASSSAGRETETQYF.

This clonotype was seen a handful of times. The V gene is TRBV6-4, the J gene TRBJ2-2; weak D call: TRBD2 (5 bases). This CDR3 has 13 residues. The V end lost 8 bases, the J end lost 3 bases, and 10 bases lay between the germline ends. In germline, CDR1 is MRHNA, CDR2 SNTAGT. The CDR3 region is CASRVGDTGELFF. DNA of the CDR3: TGTGCCAGCCGCGTCGGGGACACCGGGGAGCTGTTTTTT.

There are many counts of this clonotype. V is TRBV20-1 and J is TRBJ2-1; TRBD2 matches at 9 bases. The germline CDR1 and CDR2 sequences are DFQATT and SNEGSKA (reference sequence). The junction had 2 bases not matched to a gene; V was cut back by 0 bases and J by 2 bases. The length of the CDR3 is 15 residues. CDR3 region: CSARDLAGTYNEQFF. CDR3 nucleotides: TGCAGTGCTAGAGATCTAGCGGGGACCTACAATGAGCAGTTCTTC.

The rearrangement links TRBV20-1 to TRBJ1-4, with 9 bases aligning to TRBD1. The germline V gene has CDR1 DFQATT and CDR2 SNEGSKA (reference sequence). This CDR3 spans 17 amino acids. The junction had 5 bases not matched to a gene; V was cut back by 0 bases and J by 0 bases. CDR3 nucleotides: TGCAGTGCTAGAGATCCGGACAGGGGAGCAACTAATGAAAAACTGTTTTTT. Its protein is CSARDPDRGATNEKLFF.

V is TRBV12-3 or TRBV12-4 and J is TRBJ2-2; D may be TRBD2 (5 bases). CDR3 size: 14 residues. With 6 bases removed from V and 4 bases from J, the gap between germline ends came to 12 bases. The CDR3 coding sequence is TGTGCCAGCAGCGAAGGACGGGGCACCGGGGAGCTGTTTTTT. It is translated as CASSEGRGTGELFF.

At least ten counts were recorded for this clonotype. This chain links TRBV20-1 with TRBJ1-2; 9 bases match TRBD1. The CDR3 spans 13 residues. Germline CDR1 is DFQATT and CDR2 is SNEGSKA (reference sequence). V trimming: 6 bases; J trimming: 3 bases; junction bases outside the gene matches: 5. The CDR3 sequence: CSAMTGGDYGYTF. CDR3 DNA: TGCAGTGCCATGACAGGGGGTGACTATGGCTACACCTTC.

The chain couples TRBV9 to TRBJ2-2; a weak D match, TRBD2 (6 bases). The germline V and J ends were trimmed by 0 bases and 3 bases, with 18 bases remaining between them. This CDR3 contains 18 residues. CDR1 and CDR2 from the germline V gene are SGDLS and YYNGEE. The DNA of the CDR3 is TGTGCCAGCAGCGTAGTAAAAGGTGGAGGGCCCGACACCGGGGAGCTGTTTTTT. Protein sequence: CASSVVKGGGPDTGELFF.